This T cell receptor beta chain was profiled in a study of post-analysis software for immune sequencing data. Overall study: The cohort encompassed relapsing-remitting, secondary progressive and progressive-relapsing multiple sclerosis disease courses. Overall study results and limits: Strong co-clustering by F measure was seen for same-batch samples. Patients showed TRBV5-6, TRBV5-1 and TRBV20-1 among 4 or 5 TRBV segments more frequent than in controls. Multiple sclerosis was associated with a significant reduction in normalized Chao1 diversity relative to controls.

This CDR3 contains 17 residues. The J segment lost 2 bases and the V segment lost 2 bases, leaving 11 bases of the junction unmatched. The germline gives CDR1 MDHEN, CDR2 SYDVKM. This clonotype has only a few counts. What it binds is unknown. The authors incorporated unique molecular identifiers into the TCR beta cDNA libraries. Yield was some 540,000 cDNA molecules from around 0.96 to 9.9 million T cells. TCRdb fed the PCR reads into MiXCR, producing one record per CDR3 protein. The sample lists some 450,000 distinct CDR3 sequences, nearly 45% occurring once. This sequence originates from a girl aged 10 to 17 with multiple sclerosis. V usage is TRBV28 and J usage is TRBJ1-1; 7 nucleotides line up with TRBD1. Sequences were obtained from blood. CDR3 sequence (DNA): TGTGCCAGCAGTTTAAGGTTAACCCGGGACAGCAACACTGAAGCTTTCTTT. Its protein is CASSLRLTRDSNTEAFF.